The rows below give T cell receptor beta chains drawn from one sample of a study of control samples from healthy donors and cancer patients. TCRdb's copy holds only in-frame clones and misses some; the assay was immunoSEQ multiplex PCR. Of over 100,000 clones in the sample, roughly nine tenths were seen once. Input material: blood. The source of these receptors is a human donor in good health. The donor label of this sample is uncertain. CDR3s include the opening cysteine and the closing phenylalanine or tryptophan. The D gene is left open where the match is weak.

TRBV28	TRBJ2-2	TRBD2	CASRLMAGGTGELFF
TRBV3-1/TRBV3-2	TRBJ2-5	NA	CASSQSLSPRGYQETQYF
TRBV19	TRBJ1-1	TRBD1	CASSPRDREAEAFF
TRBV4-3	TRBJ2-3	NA	CASSQDTAGTSTDTQYF
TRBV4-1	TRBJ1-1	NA	CASRPGARRTEAFF
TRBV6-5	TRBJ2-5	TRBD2	CASSYGTSRQTQYF
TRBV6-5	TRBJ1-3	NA	CASNLQGGNTIYF
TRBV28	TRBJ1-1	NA	CASSLRPHSGSNTEAFF
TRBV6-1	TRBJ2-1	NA	CASSGGVRESSYNEQFF
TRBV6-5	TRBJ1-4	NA	CASSYSSLTNEKLFF
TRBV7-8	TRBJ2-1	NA	CASSLGSWMLGSEQFF
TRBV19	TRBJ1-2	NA	CASSAEGVRGYTF
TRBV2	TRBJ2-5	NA	CASSAGGVETQYF
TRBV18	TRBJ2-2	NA	CASSLQPARSGELFF
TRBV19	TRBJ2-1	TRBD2	CASTSGGASYNEQFF
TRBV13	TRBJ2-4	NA	CASSLSGDGKNIQYF
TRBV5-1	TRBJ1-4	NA	CASSLWTNEKLFF
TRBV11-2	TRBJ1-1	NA	CASPLTGDDTEAFF
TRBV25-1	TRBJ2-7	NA	CASRREYEQYF
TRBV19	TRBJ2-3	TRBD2	CASSMAGASTDTQYF
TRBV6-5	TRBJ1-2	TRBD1	CASSPTGDYGYTF
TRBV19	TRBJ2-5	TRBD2	CASKRTSGGLETQYF
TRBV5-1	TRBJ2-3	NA	CASSPNTDTQYF
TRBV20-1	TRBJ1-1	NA	CSATGERVAFF
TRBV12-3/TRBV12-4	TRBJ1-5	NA	CASSSSVGQPQHF
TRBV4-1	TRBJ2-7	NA	CASSQDEGSFYEQYF
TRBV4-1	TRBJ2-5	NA	CASMGTNEETQYF
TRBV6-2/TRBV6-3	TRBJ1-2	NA	CASSTTGNYGYTF
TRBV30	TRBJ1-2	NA	CACGTWISYGYTF
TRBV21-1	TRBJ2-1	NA	CASQKQEKGSYNEQFF
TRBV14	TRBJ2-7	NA	CASSQDRYRETNEQYF
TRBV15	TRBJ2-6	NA	CATSREGTGANVLTF
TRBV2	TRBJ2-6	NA	CASSAQVGANVLTF
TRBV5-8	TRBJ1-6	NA	CASSFVILGNSPLHF
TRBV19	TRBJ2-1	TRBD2	CASSMGTSSYNEQFF
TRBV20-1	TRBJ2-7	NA	CSASLMRGDEQYF
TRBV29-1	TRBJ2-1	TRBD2	CSVYSGTSGVSSYNEQFF
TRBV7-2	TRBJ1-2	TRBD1	CASSLGLGQAVTGYTF
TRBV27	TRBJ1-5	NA	CASSWPAEGNQPQHF
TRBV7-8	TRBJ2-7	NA	CASSLGTGSYEQYF
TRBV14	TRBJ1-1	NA	CASSQGSNTEAFF
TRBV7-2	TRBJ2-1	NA	CASSLVGYNEQFF
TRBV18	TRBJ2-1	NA	CASSPPTPGRARNEQFF
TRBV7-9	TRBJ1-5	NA	CASSSWGQPQHF
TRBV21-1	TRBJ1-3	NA	CASSKEAGGNTIYF